This TCR beta chain was observed in a study of T cells in Graves' hyperthyroidism and ophthalmopathy (dated by TCRdb to about 2019). Some background on the complete study: Peripheral blood was collected at initial diagnosis, before any treatment. TCR V-J signatures able to tell the groups apart were searched for in a discovery cohort of 100 patients, of whom more than 40 had Graves' ophthalmopathy and around 58 had stable Graves' hyperthyroidism. Whether ophthalmopathy could be predicted prospectively was tested in an independent validation cohort made up of 18 to 20 hyperthyroidism patients plus 17 patients who later progressed to ophthalmopathy. The approximately 100 discovery patients were randomly divided into training and test sets at a 7:3 ratio. Thyroid tissue and blood T-cell repertoires from six Graves' hyperthyroidism patients were also compared in the study. Once sampling was done, hyperthyroidism patients were given methimazole at a starting dose of 30 mg daily, whereas ophthalmopathy patients were given high-dose intravenous methylprednisolone. The paper describes TCR Vbeta CDR3 sequencing of some 130 peripheral blood samples, made up of 43 ophthalmopathy patients, 70 to 75 hyperthyroidism patients and some 17 progressor patients. Here is what the overall study found, with its caveats: Blood samples also contained most of the expanded thyroid clonotypes (frequency above 0.001), which suggests that blood repertoires may reflect thyroid immune responses. In validation, progression to ophthalmopathy was predicted by the model with nearly 71% sensitivity and roughly 76% specificity, a median of about 6.4 months before onset. No statistical method was used to set the sample size in advance, and investigators knew the group allocation. A 13 V-J signature model separated ophthalmopathy from stable hyperthyroidism, with nearly 90% sensitivity and 81.08% specificity in cross-validation and 80%/75% in testing.

The table lists this clonotype with many counts. Its antigen remains unidentified. There are no base qualities to consult, and no much larger clone falls within one base. TCR beta CDR3 regions were amplified from RNA transcripts. A first-round RT-PCR of the TCR CDR3 used the HTBI primer set with the Qiagen OneStep RT-PCR kit. Libraries were constructed in a second round of multiplex PCR, after which size selection and purification were performed. The libraries were sequenced on an Illumina HiSeq2000 using paired-end 100 bp reads. Per the source publication's procedure: SOAPnuke was used to process the raw data, with reads discarded if the reads contained adapters or uncalled bases, had a mean Phred below 15, or lacked an exact constant-primer or identifier match. High-quality paired reads were merged with COPE v1.2.5, and unique nucleotide sequences were defined as clonotypes. Clonotypes were aligned to IMGT TRBV, TRBD and TRBJ reference segments using MiTCR v1.1. The analysis was restricted to V-J combinations with a frequency above 0.0001, which together covered 98% to 99.2% of the repertoires. A TCS score was defined as the ratio between F50 (clonal expansion) and ExV (chaos), using BLOSUM62-based TCRdist between CDR3 peptides within each V-J. Welch's t-statistics and random forest reduced approximately 520 V-J features to roughly 13, which were used in a naive Bayes classifier (R e1071). In-frame beta chains were kept once TCRdb had trimmed the public reads at Q25 with fastp and called clones with MiXCR. Here each entry gathers all rows of one CDR3 protein and keeps the most common genes and DNA. The V and J calls were determined by TCRdb, not by the authors. This sample has 300,000 to 450,000 distinct CDR3 sequences in its table, and roughly 14% of those were observed once. The ten largest account for around a fifth of the sample.

The germline V gene encodes CDR1 SGHAT and CDR2 FQNNGV. There are 13 amino acids in the CDR3, from cysteine to phenylalanine inclusive. Only the CDR3 part of the read is kept: 39 bases, read in frame from the first base. Deletion took 5 bases off V and 5 bases off J, with a span of 13 bases between the germline ends. Ophthalmopathy patients had moderately to severely active disease, with a Clinical Activity Score of 3 or more, a NOSPECS grade of 4 or more, and a disease duration of less than 3 months. Any patient with an uncontrolled infection, another autoimmune disease, pregnancy or lactation was excluded. Diagnoses were established on the basis of clinical symptoms, serum thyroxine and TRAb, thyroid ultrasound, and orbital computed tomography. Ficoll-Paque density gradient centrifugation was used to isolate PBMCs from around 10 ml of fresh peripheral blood. Total RNA was extracted with Trizol reagent, and quality was checked on an Agilent 2100 Bioanalyzer.

The sequence is built from TRBV11-2 and TRBJ2-7, with no reliable assignment of the D segment. This sequence was found in a woman under 40 with Graves' ophthalmopathy. The sequenced sample was blood. The encoded CDR3 is CASSPRPSDEQYF. The sequenced DNA is TGTGCCAGCAGCCCCCGGCCCTCGGACGAGCAGTACTTC.